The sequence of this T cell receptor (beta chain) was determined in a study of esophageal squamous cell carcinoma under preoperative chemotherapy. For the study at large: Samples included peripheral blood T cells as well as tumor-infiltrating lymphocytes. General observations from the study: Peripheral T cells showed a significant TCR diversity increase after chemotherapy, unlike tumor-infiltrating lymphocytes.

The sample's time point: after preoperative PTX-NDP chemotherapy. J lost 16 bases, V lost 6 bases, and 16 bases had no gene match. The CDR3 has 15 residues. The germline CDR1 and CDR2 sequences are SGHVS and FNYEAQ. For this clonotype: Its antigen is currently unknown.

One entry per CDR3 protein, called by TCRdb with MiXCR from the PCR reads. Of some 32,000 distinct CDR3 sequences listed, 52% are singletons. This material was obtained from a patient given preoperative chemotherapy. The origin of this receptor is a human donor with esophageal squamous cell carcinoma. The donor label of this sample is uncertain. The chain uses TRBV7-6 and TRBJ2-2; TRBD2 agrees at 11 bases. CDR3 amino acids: CASSLAGGPTEAQFF. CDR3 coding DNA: TGTGCCAGCAGTCTAGCGGGGGGACCTACAGAGGCGCAGTTTTTT.